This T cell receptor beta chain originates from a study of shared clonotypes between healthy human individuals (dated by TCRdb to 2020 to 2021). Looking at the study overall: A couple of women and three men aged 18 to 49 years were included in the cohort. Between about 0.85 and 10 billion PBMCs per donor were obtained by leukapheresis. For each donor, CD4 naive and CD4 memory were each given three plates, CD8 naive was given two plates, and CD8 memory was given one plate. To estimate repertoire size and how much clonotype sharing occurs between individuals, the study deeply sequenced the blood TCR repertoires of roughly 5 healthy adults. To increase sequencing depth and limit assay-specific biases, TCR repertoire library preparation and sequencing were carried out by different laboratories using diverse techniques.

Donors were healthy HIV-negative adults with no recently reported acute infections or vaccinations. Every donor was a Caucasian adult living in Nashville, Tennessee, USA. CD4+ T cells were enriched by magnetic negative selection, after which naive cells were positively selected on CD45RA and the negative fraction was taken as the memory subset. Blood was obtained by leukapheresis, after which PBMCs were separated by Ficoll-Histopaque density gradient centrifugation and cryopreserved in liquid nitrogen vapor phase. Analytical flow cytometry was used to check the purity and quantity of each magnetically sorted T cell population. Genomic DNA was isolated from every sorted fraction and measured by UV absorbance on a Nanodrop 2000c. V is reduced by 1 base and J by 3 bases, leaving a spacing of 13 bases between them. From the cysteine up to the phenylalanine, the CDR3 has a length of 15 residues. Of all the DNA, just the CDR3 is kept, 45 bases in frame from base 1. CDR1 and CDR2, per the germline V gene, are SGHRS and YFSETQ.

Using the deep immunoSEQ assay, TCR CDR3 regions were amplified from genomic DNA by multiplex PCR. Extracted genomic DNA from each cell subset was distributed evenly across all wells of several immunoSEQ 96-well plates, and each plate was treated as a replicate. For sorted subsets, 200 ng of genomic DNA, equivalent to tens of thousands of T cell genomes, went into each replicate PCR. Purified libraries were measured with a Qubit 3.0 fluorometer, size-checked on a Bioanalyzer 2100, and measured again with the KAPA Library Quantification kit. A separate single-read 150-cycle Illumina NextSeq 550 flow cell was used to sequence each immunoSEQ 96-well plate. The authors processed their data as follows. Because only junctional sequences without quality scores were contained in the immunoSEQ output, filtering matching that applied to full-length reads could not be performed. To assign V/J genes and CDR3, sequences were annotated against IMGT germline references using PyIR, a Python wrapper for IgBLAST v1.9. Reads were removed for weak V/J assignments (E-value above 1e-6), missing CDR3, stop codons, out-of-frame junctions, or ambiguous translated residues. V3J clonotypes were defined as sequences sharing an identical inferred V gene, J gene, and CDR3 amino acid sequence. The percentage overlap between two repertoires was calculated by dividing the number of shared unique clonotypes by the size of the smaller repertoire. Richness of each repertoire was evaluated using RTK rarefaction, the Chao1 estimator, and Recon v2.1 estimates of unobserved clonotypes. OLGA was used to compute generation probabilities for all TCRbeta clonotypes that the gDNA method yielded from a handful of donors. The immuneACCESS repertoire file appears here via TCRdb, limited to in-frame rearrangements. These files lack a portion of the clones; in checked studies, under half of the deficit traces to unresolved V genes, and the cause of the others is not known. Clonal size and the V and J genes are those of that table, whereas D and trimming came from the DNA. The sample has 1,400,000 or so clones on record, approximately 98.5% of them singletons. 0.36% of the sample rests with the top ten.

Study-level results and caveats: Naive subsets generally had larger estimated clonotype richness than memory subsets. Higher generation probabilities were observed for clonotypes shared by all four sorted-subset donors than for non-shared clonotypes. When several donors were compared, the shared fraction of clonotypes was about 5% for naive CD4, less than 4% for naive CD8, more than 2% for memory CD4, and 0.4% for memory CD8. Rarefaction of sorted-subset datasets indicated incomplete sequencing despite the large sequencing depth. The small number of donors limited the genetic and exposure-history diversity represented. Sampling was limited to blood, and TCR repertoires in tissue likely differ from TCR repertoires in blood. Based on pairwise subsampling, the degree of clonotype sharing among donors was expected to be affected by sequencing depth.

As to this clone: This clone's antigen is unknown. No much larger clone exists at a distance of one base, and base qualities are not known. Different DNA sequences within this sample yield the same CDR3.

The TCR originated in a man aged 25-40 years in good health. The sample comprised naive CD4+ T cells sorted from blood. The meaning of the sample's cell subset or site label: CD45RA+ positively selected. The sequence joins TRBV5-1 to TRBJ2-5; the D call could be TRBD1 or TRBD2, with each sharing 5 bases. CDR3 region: CASSLLGTAEETQYF. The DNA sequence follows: TGCGCCAGCAGCTTGCTTGGGACGGCAGAAGAGACCCAGTACTTC.